The source of this TCR beta chain is a study of blood T cell repertoires in COVID-19. On the study more broadly: Samples came from the United States, Italy and Spain, spanning acute and convalescent COVID-19. The cDNA or gDNA used as material had been derived from T cells, B-cell-depleted T cells, or PBMCs.

As originally analysed: Estimation of nucleated cell counts was performed using reference gene primer amplification. Produced via immunoSEQ multiplex PCR; TCRdb's table is partial and in-frame only. That table gives V, J and clone size, and the DNA gave D and trimming. The sample lists 85,000 to 120,000 clones, roughly two thirds occurring once. This CDR3 has 12 amino acids. The V end lost 1 base, the J end lost 9 bases, and 9 bases lay between the germline ends. Germline V gives CDR1 MNHNS, CDR2 SASEGT. This clone has a single count. This chain links TRBV6-1 with TRBJ1-1; D is possibly TRBD1 (6 bases). The sequence was collected from a human donor with acute or convalescent COVID-19. The donor label of this sample is uncertain. Source material: peripheral blood. CDR3 bases: TGTGCCAGCAGTGAAGGGACAGCAAAAGCTTTCTTT. Its protein product is CASSEGTAKAFF.